This TCR beta chain was recorded in a study of T cells in localized non-small cell lung cancer. Repertoires were generated with immunoSEQ multiplex PCR, while TCRdb's copy carries only in-frame clones and drops some. This sample yields about 78,000 clones, of which 84% are seen a single time; under 3.5% belongs to the top ten. The sample here was peripheral blood, taken before any cancer treatment. The clonotype comes from a man aged 40 to 69 with stage I lung adenocarcinoma.

The CDR3 sequence: CASSQRGLAGGQETQYF. The CDR3 nucleotides read TGTGCCAGCAGCCAAAGGGGACTAGCGGGGGGTCAAGAGACCCAGTACTTC. This chain joins TRBV4-2 and TRBJ2-5, with 15 positions matching TRBD2. Germline V CDR1 and CDR2: LGHNA, YNFKEQ. This CDR3 spans 17 amino acids. The ends lost 2 bases at V and 2 bases at J; junction bases unmatched: 3.